The 9 T cell receptor beta chains below all came from one sample that was sequenced in a study of cytomegalovirus exposure and HLA in healthy donors. Sequencing used immunoSEQ multiplex PCR; TCRdb keeps in-frame clones, though not all of them. The data hold about 160,000 clones, with approximately 87% observed a single time. The material sequenced was PBMCs. Receptors were obtained from a woman aged 25 to 45 in good health and CMV-seronegative.

The V and J genes are TRBV7-3 and TRBJ2-7; TRBD1 aligns across 8 bases. The CDR3 sequence is 15 residues long. CDR1 SGHTA and CDR2 FQGTGA come from the germline V gene. J gave up 2 bases and V 1 base, and 4 bases lay outside the gene matches. The CDR3 nucleotides read TGTGCCAGCAGCTTAAGGACAGGGACCCCCTACGAGCAGTACTTC. This translates into CASSLRTGTPYEQYF.

This clone was detected a few times. The genes are TRBV28 and TRBJ2-5; D not certain. Germline V gene data show CDR1 as MDHEN and CDR2 as SYDVKM. V gave up 5 bases and J gave up 6 bases, with 7 bases separating them. This CDR3 contains 11 residues. The CDR3 nucleotides read TGTGCCAGCAGTCCAGGCAAGACCCAGTACTTC. Its protein product is CASSPGKTQYF.

In DNA form, the CDR3 reads TGTGCCAGCAGCCAAATAGCGGGAGGGCCAATCTACAATGAGCAGTTCTTC. It encodes CASSQIAGGPIYNEQFF. The chain recombines TRBV4-2 with TRBJ2-1; TRBD2 matches at 11 bases. This CDR3 is built from 17 residues. V lost 2 bases and J lost 3; bases outside the gene matches: 6. The germline V gene has CDR1 LGHNA and CDR2 YNFKEQ.

This clone has only a few counts. The chain employs TRBV5-6 and TRBJ2-7, with D tentatively TRBD1 (5 bases). Germline values: CDR1 SGHDT, CDR2 YYEEEE. Trimming removed 0 bases at V and 9 bases at J, with 13 bases between. CDR3 length: 13 residues. CDR3 in DNA: TGTGCCAGCAGCTTGGATCAGGGAACGGGGCAGTACTTC. Encoded protein: CASSLDQGTGQYF.

This chain uses TRBV6-4 with TRBJ2-4; no definite D call. V lost 8 bases to trimming and J lost 0 bases, with 8 bases between them. The CDR3 runs to 13 residues. Germline CDR1 is MRHNA and CDR2 is SNTAGT. The CDR3 DNA reads TGTGCCAGCGCCCAGGAAGCCAAAAACATTCAGTACTTC. This codes for CASAQEAKNIQYF.

This chain connects TRBV27 to TRBJ1-2, with 7 bases matching TRBD1. The CDR3 spans 17 residues. The ends lost 5 bases at V and 0 bases at J; junction bases unmatched: 12. Germline V gene sequence: CDR1 MNHEY, CDR2 SMNVEV (reference sequence). CDR3 in amino acids: CASSPEDRSGANYGYTF. CDR3 bases: TGTGCCAGCAGTCCCGAGGACAGGTCGGGGGCTAACTATGGCTACACCTTC.

This clone was observed once. The gene calls are TRBV6-5 and TRBJ1-2, with D possibly being TRBD1 (6 bases). Between the trimmed V and J ends, which lost 6 bases and 6 bases, there was a span of 14 bases. The CDR3 covers 13 residues. Germline-derived CDR1 and CDR2 are MNHEY and SVGAGI. The CDR3 region is CASSRRGGDGYTF. The CDR3 DNA follows: TGTGCCAGCAGCCGACGGGGGGGCGATGGCTACACCTTC.

In its sample, this clone was seen once. J is TRBJ2-1 and V is TRBV5-1; 10 bases align to TRBD2. The CDR3 totals 17 residues. J gave up 0 bases and V 3 bases, and 6 bases lay outside the gene matches. Per the germline V gene, CDR1 is SGHRS and CDR2 is YFSETQ. CDR3 bases: TGCGCCAGCAGCTGGAGAAGCGGGAGGGCCTCCTACAATGAGCAGTTCTTC. Its protein is CASSWRSGRASYNEQFF.

The chain uses TRBV15 and TRBJ2-2; D is unclear. Per germline, CDR1 LNHNV and CDR2 YYDKDF (reference sequence). Trimming took 1 base from V and 6 from J, leaving 15 bases between them. CDR3 length: 16 residues. Written as DNA, the CDR3 is TGTGCCACCAGCAGAGGGGCGGCGAGCAGAGCCGGGGAGCTGTTTTTT. Its translation is CATSRGAASRAGELFF.